The rows below give T cell receptor beta chains drawn from one sample of a study of T cell responses to AZD1222 COVID-19 vaccine. Profiled with immunoSEQ multiplex PCR; TCRdb holds only in-frame clones, not every one. The sample has 150,000 to 200,000 clones, 92% seen once. The sequencing here drew on peripheral blood, taken 28 days after the second AZD1222 dose. All receptors come from an adult who received the AZD1222 COVID-19 vaccine. Each CDR3 is given with its conserved first and last residue. D genes are given only for firm matches.

D gene | J gene | V gene | CDR3 DNA | CDR3 protein
- | TRBJ2-3 | TRBV3-1/TRBV3-2 | TGTGCCAGCAGCCTCACGGGGGCAGGAGATACGCAGTATTTT | CASSLTGAGDTQYF
- | TRBJ2-4 | TRBV7-2 | TGTGCCAGCAGCTTAGGGGTGGGGTTTGCCAAAAACATTCAGTACTTC | CASSLGVGFAKNIQYF
- | TRBJ2-5 | TRBV7-8 | TGTGCCAGCAGCTTAAACAGCGGGTACGGAGAGACCCAGTACTTC | CASSLNSGYGETQYF
- | TRBJ1-5 | TRBV28 | TGTGCCAGCAGTGACCCTAGCAATCAGCCCCAGCATTTT | CASSDPSNQPQHF
- | TRBJ2-1 | TRBV9 | TGTGCCAGCAGCCCCGTTGGAAGCTCCTACAATGAGCAGTTCTTC | CASSPVGSSYNEQFF
- | TRBJ1-1 | TRBV3-1/TRBV3-2 | TGTGCCAGCAGCCAAGTTGGGGGCCAAGCTTTCTTT | CASSQVGGQAFF
- | TRBJ2-1 | TRBV5-6 | TGTGCCAGCAGCTTAGACGTTAGCTCCTACAATGAGCAGTTCTTC | CASSLDVSSYNEQFF
TRBD1 | TRBJ1-2 | TRBV4-3 | TGCGCCAGCAGCCAAGTACAGGGGGCCACAAACTATGGCTACACCTTC | CASSQVQGATNYGYTF
TRBD1 | TRBJ1-3 | TRBV7-9 | TGTGCCAGCAGCTTAGATTTCGGGCAGGGGGCTGGAAACACCATATATTTT | CASSLDFGQGAGNTIYF
- | TRBJ1-2 | TRBV18 | TGTGCCAGCTCACCACCCAGGGGTAATGGCTACACCTTC | CASSPPRGNGYTF
TRBD2 | TRBJ2-3 | TRBV2 | TGTGCCGGCGGGGGACTAGCGGAGAGCAACCCTCGGACAGATACGCAGTATTTT | CAGGGLAESNPRTDTQYF